This T cell receptor beta chain was identified during a study of blood T cells in healthy people across ages. The authors ran a second PCR of roughly 6 to 12 cycles using a sample-barcoded 5' primer and a J-beta primer mix. Each cDNA molecule, via a template-switch adaptor with 12 random nucleotides, was tagged. Each CDR3 protein gets one entry after TCRdb re-called the 5' RACE reads with MiXCR. The table records about a million distinct CDR3 sequences, 51% of them present only once. Trimming removed 5 bases from V and 3 bases from J; junction bases left unmatched: 8. This CDR3 contains 16 residues. Germline V lookup: CDR1 MDHEN, CDR2 SYDVKM.

The rearrangement uses TRBV28 and TRBJ2-1, with TRBD1 matching 9 bases. Specimen: blood. This clonotype was sampled from a woman aged 60-75 years in good health. The CDR3 nucleotides are TGTGCCAGCAGTGTCTGGGGGACAGGGAACTACAATGAGCAGTTCTTC. Encoded protein: CASSVWGTGNYNEQFF.